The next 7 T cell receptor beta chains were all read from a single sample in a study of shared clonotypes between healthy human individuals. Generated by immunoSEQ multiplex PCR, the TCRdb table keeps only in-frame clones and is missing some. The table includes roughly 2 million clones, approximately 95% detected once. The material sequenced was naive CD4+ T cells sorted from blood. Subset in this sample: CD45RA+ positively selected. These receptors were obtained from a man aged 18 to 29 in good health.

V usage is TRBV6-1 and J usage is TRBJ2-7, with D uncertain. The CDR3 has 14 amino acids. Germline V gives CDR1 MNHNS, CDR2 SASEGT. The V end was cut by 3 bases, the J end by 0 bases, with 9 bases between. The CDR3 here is CASSDSWYSYEQYF. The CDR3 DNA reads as TGTGCCAGCAGTGATTCGTGGTACTCCTACGAGCAGTACTTC.

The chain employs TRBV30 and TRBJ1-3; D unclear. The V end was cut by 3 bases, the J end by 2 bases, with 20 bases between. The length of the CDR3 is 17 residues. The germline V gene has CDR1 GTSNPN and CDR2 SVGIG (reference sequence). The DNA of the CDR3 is TGTGCCTGGAGAAGTGGGGAGAGGTCAGGACCTGGAAACACCATATATTTT. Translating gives CAWRSGERSGPGNTIYF.

CDR3 in DNA: TGTGCCAGCAGAAGGACTAGCGGGGGGGCTGAGGATACGCAGTATTTT. Amino acid sequence: CASRRTSGGAEDTQYF. The genes are TRBV6-6 and TRBJ2-3, with TRBD2 identical over 15 bases. Germline V gene data show CDR1 as MNHNY and CDR2 as SVGAGI (reference sequence). The V gene end was trimmed by 6 bases and the J gene end by 6 bases; junction bases not matched to a gene: 7. The CDR3 contains 16 residues.

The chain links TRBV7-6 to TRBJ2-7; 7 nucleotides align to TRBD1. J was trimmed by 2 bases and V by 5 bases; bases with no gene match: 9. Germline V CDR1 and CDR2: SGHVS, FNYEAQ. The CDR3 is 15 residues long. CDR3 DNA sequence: TGTGCCAGCAGCCTCACGACAGGGAGACCCTACGAGCAGTACTTC. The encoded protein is CASSLTTGRPYEQYF. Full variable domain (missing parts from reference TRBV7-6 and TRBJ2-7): GAGVSQSPRYKVTKRGQDVALRCDPISGHVSLYWYRQALGQGPEFLTYFNYEAQQDKSGLPNDRFSAERPEGSISTLTIQRTEQRDSAMYRCASSLTTGRPYEQYFGPGTRLTVT.

CDR3 amino acids: CASSLLGQPSTDTQYF. CDR3 bases: TGTGCCAGCAGCTTACTCGGACAGCCTAGCACAGATACGCAGTATTTT. This chain uses TRBV7-8 with TRBJ2-3; the D gene is possibly TRBD1 (6 bases). The V gene lost 2 bases and the J gene lost 0 bases, with 12 bases spanning the gap. The CDR3 extends over 16 amino acids. Per germline, CDR1 SGHVS and CDR2 FQNEAQ.

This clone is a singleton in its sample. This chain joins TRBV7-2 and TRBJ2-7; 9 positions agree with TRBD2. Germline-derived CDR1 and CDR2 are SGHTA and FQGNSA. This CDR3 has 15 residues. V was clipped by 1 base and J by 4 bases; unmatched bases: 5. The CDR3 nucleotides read TGTGCCAGCAGCTTAGTTTCTAGCGGGACTTACGAGCAGTACTTC. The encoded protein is CASSLVSSGTYEQYF. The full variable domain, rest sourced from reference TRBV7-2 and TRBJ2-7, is GAGVSQSPSNKVTEKGKDVELRCDPISGHTALYWYRQSLGQGLEFLIYFQGNSAPDKSGLPSDRFSAERTGGSVSTLTIQRTQQEDSAVYLCASSLVSSGTYEQYFGPGTRLTVT.

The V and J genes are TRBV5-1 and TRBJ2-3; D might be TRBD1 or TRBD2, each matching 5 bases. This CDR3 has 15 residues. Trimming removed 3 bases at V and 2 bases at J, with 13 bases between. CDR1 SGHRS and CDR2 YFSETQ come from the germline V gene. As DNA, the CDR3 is TGCGCCAGCAGCTCCTCGGGACGGAACACAGATACGCAGTATTTT. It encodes CASSSSGRNTDTQYF. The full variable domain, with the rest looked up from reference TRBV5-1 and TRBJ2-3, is KAGVTQTPRYLIKTRGQQVTLSCSPISGHRSVSWYQQTPGQGLQFLFEYFSETQRNKGNFPGRFSGRQFSNSRSEMNVSTLELGDSALYLCASSSSGRNTDTQYFGPGTRLTVL.